This T cell receptor beta chain was recovered during a study of shared clonotypes between healthy human individuals. Broader study findings: Generally, naive subsets (rather than memory subsets) showed larger estimated richness. Apart from blood, nothing was sampled; tissue repertoires likely differ.

In germline, CDR1 is SGHAT, CDR2 FQNNGV. V dropped 0 bases and J dropped 2; count of bases not matched to a gene: 7. This CDR3 has 17 residues. Notes on this clone: Antigen specificity is unknown.

DNA at approximately 200 ng, tens of thousands of T cell genomes, went into sorted-subset replicate PCRs. The protocol was immunoSEQ multiplex PCR, while the TCRdb copy is restricted to in-frame clones and leaves out a portion. The sample records roughly 320,000 clones, around 86% being singletons. The chain links TRBV11-2 to TRBJ2-7; 10 bases line up with TRBD2. Source material: memory CD8+ T cells sorted from blood. Subset denoted: CD45RO+ cells pooled with CCR7-negative TemRA cells. The receptor was isolated from a man aged 18-30 years in good health. The CDR3 DNA is TGTGCCAGCAGCTTAGATGACGCTAGCGGGGGCGCCTACGAGCAGTACTTC. It is translated as CASSLDDASGGAYEQYF.